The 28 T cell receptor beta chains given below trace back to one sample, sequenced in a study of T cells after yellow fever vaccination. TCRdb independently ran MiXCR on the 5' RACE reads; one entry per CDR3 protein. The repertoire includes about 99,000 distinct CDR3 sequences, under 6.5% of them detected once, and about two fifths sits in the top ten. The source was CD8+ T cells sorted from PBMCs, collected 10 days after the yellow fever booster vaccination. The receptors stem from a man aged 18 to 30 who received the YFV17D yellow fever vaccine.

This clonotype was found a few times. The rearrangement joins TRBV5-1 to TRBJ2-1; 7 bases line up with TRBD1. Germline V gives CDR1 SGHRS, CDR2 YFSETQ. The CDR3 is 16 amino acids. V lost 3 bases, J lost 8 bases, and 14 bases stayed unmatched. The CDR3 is CASSWPRQGVIDEQFF. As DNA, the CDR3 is TGCGCCAGCAGCTGGCCTCGACAGGGAGTTATCGATGAGCAGTTCTTC.

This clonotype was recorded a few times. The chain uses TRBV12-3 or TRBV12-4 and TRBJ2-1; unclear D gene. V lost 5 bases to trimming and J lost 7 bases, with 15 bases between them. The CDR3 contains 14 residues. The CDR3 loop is CASSPRSYGNEQFF. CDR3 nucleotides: TGTGCCAGCAGTCCCCGGAGCTACGGGAATGAGCAGTTCTTC.

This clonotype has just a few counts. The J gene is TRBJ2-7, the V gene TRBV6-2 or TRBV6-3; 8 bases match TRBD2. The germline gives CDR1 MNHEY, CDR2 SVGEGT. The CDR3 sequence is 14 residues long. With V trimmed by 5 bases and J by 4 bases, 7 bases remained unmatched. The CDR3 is CASSDRLALYEQYV. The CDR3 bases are TGTGCCAGCAGTGACCGACTAGCGCTGTACGAGCAGTACGTC.

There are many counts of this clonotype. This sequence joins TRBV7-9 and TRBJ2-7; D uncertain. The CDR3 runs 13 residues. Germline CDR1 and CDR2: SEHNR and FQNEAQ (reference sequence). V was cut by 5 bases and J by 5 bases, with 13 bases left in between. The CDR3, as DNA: TGTGCCAGCAGCGCCGGGCCCCGGGACGAGCAGTACTTC. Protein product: CASSAGPRDEQYF.

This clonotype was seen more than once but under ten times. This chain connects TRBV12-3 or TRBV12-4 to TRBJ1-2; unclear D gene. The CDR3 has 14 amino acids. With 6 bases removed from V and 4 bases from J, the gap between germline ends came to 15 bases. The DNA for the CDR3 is TGTGCCAGCAGAGGAACCGAGTACTTCTATGGCTACACCTTC. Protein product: CASRGTEYFYGYTF.

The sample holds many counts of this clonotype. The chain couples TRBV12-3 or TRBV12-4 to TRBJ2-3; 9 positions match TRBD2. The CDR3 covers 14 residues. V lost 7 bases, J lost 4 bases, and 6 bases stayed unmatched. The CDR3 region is CASTQRGGADTQYF. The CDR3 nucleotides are TGTGCCAGCACCCAGCGCGGGGGGGCAGATACGCAGTATTTT.

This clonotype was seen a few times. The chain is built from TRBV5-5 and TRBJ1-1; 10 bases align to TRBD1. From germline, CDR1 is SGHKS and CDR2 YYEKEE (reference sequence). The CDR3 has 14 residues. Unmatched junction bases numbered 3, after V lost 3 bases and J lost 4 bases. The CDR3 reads CASSWGQGPTEAFF. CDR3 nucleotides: TGTGCCAGCAGCTGGGGACAGGGGCCCACTGAAGCTTTCTTT.

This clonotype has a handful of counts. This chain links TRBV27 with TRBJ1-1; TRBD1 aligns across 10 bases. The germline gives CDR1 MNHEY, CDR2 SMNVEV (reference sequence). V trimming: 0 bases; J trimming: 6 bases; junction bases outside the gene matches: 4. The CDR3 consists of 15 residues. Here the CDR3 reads CASSLSWGQGPEAFF. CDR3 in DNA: TGTGCCAGCAGTTTATCGTGGGGACAGGGGCCTGAAGCTTTCTTT.

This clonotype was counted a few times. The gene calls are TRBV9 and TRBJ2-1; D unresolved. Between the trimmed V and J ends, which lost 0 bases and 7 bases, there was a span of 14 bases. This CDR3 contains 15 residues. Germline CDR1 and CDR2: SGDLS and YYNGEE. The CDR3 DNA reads TGTGCCAGCAGCGTAGGGGTCACGGTGGGTAATGAGCAGTTCTTC. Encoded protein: CASSVGVTVGNEQFF.

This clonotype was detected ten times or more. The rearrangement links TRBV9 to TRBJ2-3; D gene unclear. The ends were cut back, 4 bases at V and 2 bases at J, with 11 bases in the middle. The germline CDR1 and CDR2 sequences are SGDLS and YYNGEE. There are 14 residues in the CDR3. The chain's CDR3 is CASSMYSDTDTQYF. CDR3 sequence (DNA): TGTGCCAGCAGCATGTATTCGGACACAGATACGCAGTATTTT.

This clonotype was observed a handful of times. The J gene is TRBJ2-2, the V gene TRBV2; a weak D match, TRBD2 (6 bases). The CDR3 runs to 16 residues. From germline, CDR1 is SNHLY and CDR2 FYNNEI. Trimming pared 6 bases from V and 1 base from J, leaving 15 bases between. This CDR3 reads CASSGPGGENTGELFF. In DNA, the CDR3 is TGTGCCAGCAGCGGGCCTGGCGGGGAGAACACCGGGGAGCTGTTTTTT.

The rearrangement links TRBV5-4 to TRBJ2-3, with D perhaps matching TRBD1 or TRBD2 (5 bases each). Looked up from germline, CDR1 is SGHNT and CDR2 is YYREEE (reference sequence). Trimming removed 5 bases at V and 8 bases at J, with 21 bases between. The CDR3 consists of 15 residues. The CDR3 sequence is CASRRSGTLPGTQYF. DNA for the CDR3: TGTGCCAGCAGACGTTCCGGGACCCTTCCCGGTACGCAGTATTTT. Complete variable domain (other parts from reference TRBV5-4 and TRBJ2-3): ETGVTQSPTHLIKTRGQQVTLRCSSQSGHNTVSWYQQALGQGPQFIFQYYREEENGRGNFPPRFSGLQFPNYSSELNVNALELDDSALYLCASRRSGTLPGTQYFGPGTRLTVL.

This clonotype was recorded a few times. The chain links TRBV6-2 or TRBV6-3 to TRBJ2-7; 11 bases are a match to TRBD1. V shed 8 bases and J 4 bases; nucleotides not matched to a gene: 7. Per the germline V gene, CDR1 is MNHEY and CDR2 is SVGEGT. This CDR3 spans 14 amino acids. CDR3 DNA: TGTGCCAGCTCCCGGGACAGGGGGATGTACGAGCAGTACGTC. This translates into CASSRDRGMYEQYV.

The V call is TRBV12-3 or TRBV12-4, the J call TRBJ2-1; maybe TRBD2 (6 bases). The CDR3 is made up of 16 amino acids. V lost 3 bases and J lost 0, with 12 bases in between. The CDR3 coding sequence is TGTGCCAGCAGTTTGGGGGGACCCCGCTCCTACAATGAGCAGTTCTTC. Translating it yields CASSLGGPRSYNEQFF.

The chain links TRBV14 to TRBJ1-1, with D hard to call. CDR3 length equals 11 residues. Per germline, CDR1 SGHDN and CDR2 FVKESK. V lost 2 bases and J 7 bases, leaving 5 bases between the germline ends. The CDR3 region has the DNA TGTGCCAGCAGCCAATTGGGTGAAGCTTTCTTT. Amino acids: CASSQLGEAFF.

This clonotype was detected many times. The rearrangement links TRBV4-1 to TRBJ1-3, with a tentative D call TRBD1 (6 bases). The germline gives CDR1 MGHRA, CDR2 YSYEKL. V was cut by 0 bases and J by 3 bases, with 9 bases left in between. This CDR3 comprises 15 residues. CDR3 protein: CASSQEPRGGNTIYF. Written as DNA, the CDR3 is TGCGCCAGCAGCCAAGAGCCCAGGGGTGGAAACACCATATATTTT.

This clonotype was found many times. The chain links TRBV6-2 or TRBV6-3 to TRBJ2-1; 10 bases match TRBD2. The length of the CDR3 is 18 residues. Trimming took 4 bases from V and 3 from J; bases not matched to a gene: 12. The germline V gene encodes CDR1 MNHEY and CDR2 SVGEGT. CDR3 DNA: TGTGCCAGCAGTTGGAATAGGAAAGCGGGGGGGCACTACAATGAGCAGTTCTTC. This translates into CASSWNRKAGGHYNEQFF.

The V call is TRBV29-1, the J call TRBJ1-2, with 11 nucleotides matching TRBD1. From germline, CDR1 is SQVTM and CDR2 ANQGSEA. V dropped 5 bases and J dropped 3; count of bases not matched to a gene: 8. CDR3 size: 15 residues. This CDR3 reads CSVTGTGGEDYGYTF. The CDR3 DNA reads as TGCAGCGTTACCGGGACAGGGGGAGAAGACTATGGCTACACCTTC. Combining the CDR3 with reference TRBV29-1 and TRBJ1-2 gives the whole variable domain SAVISQKPSRDICQRGTSLTIQCQVDSQVTMMFWYRQQPGQSLTLIATANQGSEATYESGFVIDKFPISRPNLTFSTLTVSNMSPEDSSIYLCSVTGTGGEDYGYTFGSGTRLTVV.

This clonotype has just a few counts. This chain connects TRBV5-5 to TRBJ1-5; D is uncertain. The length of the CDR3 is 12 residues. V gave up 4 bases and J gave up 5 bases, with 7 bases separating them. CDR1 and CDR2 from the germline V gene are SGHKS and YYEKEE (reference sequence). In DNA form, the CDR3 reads TGTGCCAGCAGCCCCGTTGATCAGCCCCAGCATTTT. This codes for CASSPVDQPQHF. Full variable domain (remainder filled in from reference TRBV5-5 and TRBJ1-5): DAGVTQSPTHLIKTRGQQVTLRCSPISGHKSVSWYQQVLGQGPQFIFQYYEKEERGRGNFPDRFSARQFPNYSSELNVNALLLGDSALYLCASSPVDQPQHFGDGTRLSIL.

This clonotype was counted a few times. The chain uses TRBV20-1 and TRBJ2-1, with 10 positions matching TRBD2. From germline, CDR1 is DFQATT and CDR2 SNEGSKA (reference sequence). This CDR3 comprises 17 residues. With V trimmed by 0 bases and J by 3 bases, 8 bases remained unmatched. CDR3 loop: CSARDLFRTSGYNEQFF. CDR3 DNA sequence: TGCAGTGCTAGAGATCTTTTCCGGACTAGCGGCTACAATGAGCAGTTCTTC.

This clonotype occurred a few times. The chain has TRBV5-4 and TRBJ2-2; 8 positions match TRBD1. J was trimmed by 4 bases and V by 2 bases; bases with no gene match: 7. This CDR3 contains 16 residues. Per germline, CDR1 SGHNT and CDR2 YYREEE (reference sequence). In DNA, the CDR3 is TGTGCCAGCAGCTTCTCCAGGGGGCTACTCACCGGGGAGCTGTTTTTT. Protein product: CASSFSRGLLTGELFF.

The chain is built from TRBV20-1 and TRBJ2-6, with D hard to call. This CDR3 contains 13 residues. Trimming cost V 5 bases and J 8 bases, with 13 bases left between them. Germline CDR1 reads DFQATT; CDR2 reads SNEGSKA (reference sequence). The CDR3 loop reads CSAGASGPNVLTF. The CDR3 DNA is TGCAGTGCTGGAGCGTCAGGACCCAACGTCCTGACTTTC.

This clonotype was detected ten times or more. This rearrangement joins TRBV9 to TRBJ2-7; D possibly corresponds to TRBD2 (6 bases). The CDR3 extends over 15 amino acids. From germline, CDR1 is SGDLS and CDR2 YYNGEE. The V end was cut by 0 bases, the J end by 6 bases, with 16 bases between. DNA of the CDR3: TGTGCCAGCAGCGTAGGGGGGGATCTTCTCTCCGAGCAGTACGTC. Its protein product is CASSVGGDLLSEQYV.

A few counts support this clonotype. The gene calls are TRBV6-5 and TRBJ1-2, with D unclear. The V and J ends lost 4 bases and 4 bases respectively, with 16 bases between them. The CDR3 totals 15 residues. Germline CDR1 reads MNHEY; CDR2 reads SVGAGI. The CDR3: CASSFFTDASYGYTF. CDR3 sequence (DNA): TGTGCCAGCAGTTTTTTCACAGACGCGAGCTATGGCTACACCTTC.

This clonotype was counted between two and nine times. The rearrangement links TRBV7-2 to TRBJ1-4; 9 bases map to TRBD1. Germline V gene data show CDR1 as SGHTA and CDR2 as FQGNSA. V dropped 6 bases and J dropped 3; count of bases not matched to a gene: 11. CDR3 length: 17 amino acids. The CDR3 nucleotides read TGTGCCAGCAGACCGGACAGGGGAGAAAACCCTAATGAAAAACTGTTTTTT. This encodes CASRPDRGENPNEKLFF.

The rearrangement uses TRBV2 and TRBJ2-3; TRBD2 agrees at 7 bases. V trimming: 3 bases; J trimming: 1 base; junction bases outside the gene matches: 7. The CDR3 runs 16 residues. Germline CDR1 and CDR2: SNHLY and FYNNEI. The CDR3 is CASSDRAGDRTDTQYF. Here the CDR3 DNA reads TGTGCCAGCAGTGACAGGGCGGGGGATCGCACAGATACGCAGTATTTT.

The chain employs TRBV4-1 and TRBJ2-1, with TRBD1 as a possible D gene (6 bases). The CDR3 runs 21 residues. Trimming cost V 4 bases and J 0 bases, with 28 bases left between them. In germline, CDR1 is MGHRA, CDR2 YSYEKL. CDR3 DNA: TGCGCCAGCAGCCCTTACCCCCCGACAGGACGCACTAGGGCCTCCTACAATGAGCAGTTCTTC. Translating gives CASSPYPPTGRTRASYNEQFF.

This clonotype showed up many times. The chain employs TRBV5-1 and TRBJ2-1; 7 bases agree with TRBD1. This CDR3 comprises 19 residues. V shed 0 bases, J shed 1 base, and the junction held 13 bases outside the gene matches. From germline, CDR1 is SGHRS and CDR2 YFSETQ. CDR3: CASSLVLPGGLRSYNEQFF. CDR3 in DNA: TGCGCCAGCAGCTTGGTCCTCCCAGGGGGTTTAAGGTCCTACAATGAGCAGTTCTTC. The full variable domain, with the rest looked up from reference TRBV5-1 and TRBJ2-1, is KAGVTQTPRYLIKTRGQQVTLSCSPISGHRSVSWYQQTPGQGLQFLFEYFSETQRNKGNFPGRFSGRQFSNSRSEMNVSTLELGDSALYLCASSLVLPGGLRSYNEQFFGPGTRLTVL.